This T cell receptor beta chain was sequenced in a study of cytomegalovirus exposure and HLA in healthy donors. Note on this clone: Its antigen remains unknown.

It was with 60 Vbeta and 13 Jbeta primers that the PCR ran. Measured with immunoSEQ multiplex PCR; TCRdb has only the in-frame clones, and not every one. Of about 160,000 clones in the sample, about 71% were seen once. This CDR3 is built from 16 residues. Germline CDR1 SGHRS, CDR2 YFSETQ. Trimming stripped 2 bases from V and 4 bases from J, with 15 bases between. The study, taken as a whole, reports: In a later analysis, DRB1 alleles had the most associated TCRs; HLA-C alleles the fewest. Being indistinguishable, some V segments were excluded, TRBV6-2 and TRBV6-3 among them. In a later analysis, V- and J-gene trimming of beta chains associated with a DCLRE1C missense variant, replicated independently.

The sequenced material came from PBMCs. This TCR came from a woman aged 30 to 39 in good health and CMV-seronegative. The J gene is TRBJ1-4, the V gene TRBV5-1; D ambiguous. The CDR3 sequence is CASSFSEGASNEKLFF. CDR3 sequence (DNA): TGCGCCAGCAGCTTCTCGGAGGGCGCCAGTAATGAAAAACTGTTTTTT.